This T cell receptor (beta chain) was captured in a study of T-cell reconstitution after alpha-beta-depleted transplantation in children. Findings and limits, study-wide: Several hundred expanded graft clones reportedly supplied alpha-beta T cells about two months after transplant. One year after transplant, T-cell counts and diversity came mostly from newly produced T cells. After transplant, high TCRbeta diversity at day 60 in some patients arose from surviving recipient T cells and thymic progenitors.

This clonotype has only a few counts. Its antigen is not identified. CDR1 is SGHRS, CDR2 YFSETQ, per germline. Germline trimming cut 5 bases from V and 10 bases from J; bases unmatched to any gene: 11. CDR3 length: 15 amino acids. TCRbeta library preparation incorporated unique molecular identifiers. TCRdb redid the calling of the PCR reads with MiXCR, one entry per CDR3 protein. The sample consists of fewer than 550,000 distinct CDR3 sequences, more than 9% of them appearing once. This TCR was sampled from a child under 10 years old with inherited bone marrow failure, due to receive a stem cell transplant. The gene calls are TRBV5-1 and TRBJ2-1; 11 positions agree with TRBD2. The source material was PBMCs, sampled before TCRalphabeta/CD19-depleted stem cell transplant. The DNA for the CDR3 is TGCGCCAGCAGAACCGGGACTAGCGGAGTTGGGGAGCAGTTCTTC. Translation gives CASRTGTSGVGEQFF.